This TCR beta chain was recorded in a study of blood T cells in healthy people across ages. Trimming took off 4 bases at V and 0 bases at J, with 16 bases between the two ends. The CDR3 length is 16 residues. CDR1 is SGHDT, CDR2 YYEEEE, per germline. Together with a sample-barcoded 5' primer, a J-beta primer mix was included in a second PCR lasting about 7 to 11 cycles. TCRdb fed the 5' RACE reads into MiXCR, producing one record per CDR3 protein. The table shows approximately 1.5 million distinct CDR3 sequences, with about 31% occurring only once. This sequence was found in a woman aged 25 to 39 in good health. Input material: blood. The chain joins TRBV5-6 to TRBJ1-1, with D unresolved. The CDR3 protein is CASSRRTERLNTEAFF. The CDR3 DNA sequence: TGTGCCAGCAGCCGAAGGACTGAACGTTTGAACACTGAAGCTTTCTTT.